Listed below are T cell receptor beta chains from one sample, sequenced in a study of T cells in localized non-small cell lung cancer. Some clones are missing from TCRdb's copy, which holds only in-frame ones; the method was immunoSEQ multiplex PCR. The sample records some 4,000 clones, roughly 25% being singletons. The sequenced sample was lung tumor tissue, obtained before any cancer treatment. The receptors shown here come from a male donor aged 60 or over with stage I lung adenocarcinoma. Both conserved end residues are part of each CDR3. A D gene is named only where the DNA matches it firmly. Rows give clone size only sometimes, using once, few, many, or a class for an expanded clone.

V gene	clone size	J gene	D gene	CDR3 DNA	CDR3 protein
TRBV30	.	TRBJ1-1	.	TGTGCCTGGAGTAGGTGGGGGACTGAAGCTTTCTTT	CAWSRWGTEAFF
TRBV11-3	few	TRBJ1-2	TRBD1	TGTGCCAGCAGCGGGGGCCTCCGGGACAGATATGGCTACACCTTC	CASSGGLRDRYGYTF
TRBV19	.	TRBJ2-5	TRBD1	TGTGCCAGTAGTATCCCAACAGGGGGCAAAGAGACCCAGTACTTC	CASSIPTGGKETQYF
TRBV19	.	TRBJ1-1	TRBD1	TGTGCCAGTAGACAAACAGGGGGACGGGGTATAGAAGCTTTCTTT	CASRQTGGRGIEAFF
TRBV5-1	.	TRBJ1-5	.	TGCGCCAGCAGCTGGGACGGACGCCCGTGGCAGCCCCAGCATTTT	CASSWDGRPWQPQHF
TRBV28	.	TRBJ1-5	.	TGTGCCAGCAGTTTGATTCTTACTCTCCACCAGCCCCAGCATTTT	CASSLILTLHQPQHF
TRBV7-2	.	TRBJ1-1	.	TGTGCCAGCAGCCGATACTTCGAGACCGAAGCTTTCTTT	CASSRYFETEAFF
TRBV19	.	TRBJ1-6	.	TGTGCCAGTAGTATCAAGGCCGGATATAATTCACCCCTCCACTTT	CASSIKAGYNSPLHF
TRBV11-3	medium-sized	TRBJ1-2	.	TGTGCCAGCAGCTTCGGCGAGGAGGCCTATGGCTACACCTTC	CASSFGEEAYGYTF
TRBV7-2	.	TRBJ1-1	.	TGTGCCACTCTGACTCAAACGAACACTGAAGCTTTCTTT	CATLTQTNTEAFF
TRBV19	.	TRBJ2-2	.	TGTGCCAGTAATGGCGCAGCAAACACCGGGGAGCTGTTTTTT	CASNGAANTGELFF
TRBV19	.	TRBJ2-2	.	TGTGCCAGTATATCAGTCTCATCCGCCGCCGGGGAGCTGTTTTTT	CASISVSSAAGELFF
TRBV5-1	few	TRBJ2-3	.	TGCGCCAGCAGCTTGGATGGGGGGCCCACAGATACGCAGTATTTT	CASSLDGGPTDTQYF
TRBV11-3	few	TRBJ1-6	TRBD1	TGTGCCAGCAGCCGGGACAGGCGCCTCACACCCCTCCACTTT	CASSRDRRLTPLHF
TRBV18	few	TRBJ2-5	.	TGTGCCAGCTCACCAGAGAATGGGGTTTGGGGGACCCAGTACTTC	CASSPENGVWGTQYF
TRBV9	few	TRBJ1-3	.	TGTGCCAGCAGCGTAGCTTCCCCAAGCTCTGGAAACACCATATATTTT	CASSVASPSSGNTIYF
TRBV29-1	.	TRBJ1-2	TRBD1	TGCAGCGTTGACAGGGGGATATCGGACTATGGCTACACCTTC	CSVDRGISDYGYTF
TRBV12-5	few	TRBJ2-5	.	TGTGCCTCCAAGGGGGGAAAAGAGACCCAGTACTTC	CASKGGKETQYF
TRBV18	.	TRBJ2-7	.	TGTGCCAGCTCACCTGAAAGCCTCTCCTACGAGCAGTACTTC	CASSPESLSYEQYF
TRBV19	once	TRBJ2-1	TRBD1	TGTGCCAGTAGCCCCCTTAAGCCCACAGGGGAAGCTGAGCAGTTCTTC	CASSPLKPTGEAEQFF
TRBV4-1	medium-sized	TRBJ2-1	.	TGCGCCAGCAGCCAAGCACCCATCGGCAATGAGCAGTTCTTC	CASSQAPIGNEQFF
TRBV29-1	.	TRBJ1-2	TRBD1	TGCAGCGTCCTTACAGGGGGCGTTACCTATGGCTACACCTTC	CSVLTGGVTYGYTF
TRBV6-8	.	TRBJ1-2	.	TGTGCCAGCAGTTACTACGGTTTGGGGAGTCAGGGGCCAGCTAACTATGGCTACACCTTC	CASSYYGLGSQGPANYGYTF
TRBV5-1	few	TRBJ2-1	TRBD2	TGCGCCAGCAGCTTGGAAGGCGGGGGGGCCAATAATGAGCAGTTCTTC	CASSLEGGGANNEQFF
TRBV9	few	TRBJ1-1	.	TGTGCCAGCAGCGTAGTAAAGGGGTTGTCACCTGAAGCTTTCTTT	CASSVVKGLSPEAFF
TRBV11-3	.	TRBJ1-1	.	TGTGCCAGCAGCCTGTCATCAGGGGTACTAGAAGCTTTCTTT	CASSLSSGVLEAFF
TRBV11-3	few	TRBJ1-6	.	TGTGCCAGCAGCTCAAGGGGCGAGGGCCCGGGGTCACCCCTCCACTTT	CASSSRGEGPGSPLHF
TRBV11-3	few	TRBJ1-2	.	TGTGCCAGCAGCTACGCCTGGACAGAAAGCTATGGCTACACCTTC	CASSYAWTESYGYTF
TRBV6-8	.	TRBJ2-1	.	TGTGCCAGCAGTTATAGAGCGTGGTTAGGACAGGGAGGGTACAATGAGCAGTTCTTC	CASSYRAWLGQGGYNEQFF
TRBV30	.	TRBJ2-2	TRBD1	TGTGCCTACGACAGGGGGCGCGGCGGGGAGCTGTTTTTT	CAYDRGRGGELFF
TRBV6-8	.	TRBJ1-3	.	TGTGCCAGCAGTTACTCCACCTCGGGGGTAGCTGGAAACACCATATATTTT	CASSYSTSGVAGNTIYF
TRBV4-1	few	TRBJ1-6	TRBD1	TGCGCCAGCAGCCCTAAAGGACAGGGTTCCTATAATTCACCCCTCCACTTT	CASSPKGQGSYNSPLHF
TRBV5-1	.	TRBJ2-7	TRBD2	TGCGCCAGCAGCCTCCTTATTAGCGGGGGGTCCTACGAGCAGTACTTC	CASSLLISGGSYEQYF
TRBV29-1	few	TRBJ1-2	.	TGCAGCGTGGACGGGGGGAGGGGGGGCTACACCTTC	CSVDGGRGGYTF
TRBV30	.	TRBJ2-3	TRBD1	TGTGCCTGGGCCAGACAGGGTAGAGATACGCAGTATTTT	CAWARQGRDTQYF
TRBV6-8	.	TRBJ1-6	TRBD1	TGTGCCAGCAGGCCGGGACAGGCTTATAATTCACCCCTCCACTTT	CASRPGQAYNSPLHF
TRBV19	.	TRBJ1-2	TRBD1	TGTGCCAGTAGTGCCCTCGGGACAGGGGCTCATGGCTACACCTTC	CASSALGTGAHGYTF
TRBV5-1	once	TRBJ2-2	.	TGCGCCAGCAGCCTGGTGGGGACTGTGAACACCGGGGAGCTGTTTTTT	CASSLVGTVNTGELFF
TRBV18	few	TRBJ1-1	.	TGTGCCAGCTCCTTAGACAGGAACACTGAAGCTTTCTTT	CASSLDRNTEAFF
TRBV19	.	TRBJ1-2	.	TGTGCCAGCTGGATCGGGGGTATGTCTACTAACTATGGCTACACCTTC	CASWIGGMSTNYGYTF
TRBV11-3	.	TRBJ2-6	.	TGTGCCAGCAGCTTGTCAGGGACTGGGGCCAACGTCCTGACTTTC	CASSLSGTGANVLTF
TRBV6-8	.	TRBJ1-5	.	TGTGCCAGCGAGTCTCTTTGGGGGGCAAGCAATCAGCCCCAGCATTTT	CASESLWGASNQPQHF
TRBV28	.	TRBJ1-5	.	TGTGCCAGCAGCCCCGGGTTCGGGGACAATCAGCCCCAGCATTTT	CASSPGFGDNQPQHF
TRBV6-8	few	TRBJ2-7	TRBD2	TGTGCCAGCAGTGACTCGATCCCAGCGGGGCACTCCTACGAGCAGTACTTC	CASSDSIPAGHSYEQYF
TRBV2	few	TRBJ1-2	TRBD1	TGTGCCAGCAGTGAATGGACAGGGTTTAACTATGGCTACACCTTC	CASSEWTGFNYGYTF
TRBV1	.	TRBJ2-3	.	TGCGCCAGCAGCCAGGGTGCGACTAGCGGGGGGGCAGATACGCAGTATTTT	CASSQGATSGGADTQYF